This T cell receptor (beta chain) emerged from a study of shared clonotypes between healthy human individuals. Of note for this clone: What it binds is unknown.

The assay was immunoSEQ multiplex PCR, and TCRdb's table has in-frame clones only and misses some. Found here are about 2,200,000 clones, about 92% of them singletons; the top ten hold 1.5% to 2%. It was CD45RO-negative cells, positively selected for CCR7, that made up naive CD8 cells, with terminally differentiated effector memory CD45RA+ cells excluded. The healthy adult donors were HIV-negative and reported no recent acute infections or vaccinations. Study-wide findings and caveats: Clonotype sharing among donors, it was expected, would be affected by sequencing depth. Sampling was confined to blood; repertoires within tissues likely differ. Naive subsets tended to show greater estimated richness than memory subsets.

CDR1 is LNHDA, CDR2 SQIVND, per germline (reference sequence). The CDR3 totals 11 residues. V was shortened by 10 bases and J by 6 bases, with 12 bases between the two germline ends. Sequenced material: naive CD8+ T cells from PBMCs. V gene TRBV19 combines with J gene TRBJ1-1; D is uncertain. This TCR was recovered from a young man in good health. Some clones in this sample may be carry-over from other donors' samples. CDR3 DNA: TGTGCCACCTGGACCGGGGCTGAAGCTTTCTTT. Amino acid sequence: CATWTGAEAFF.